This T cell receptor beta chain derives from a study of blood T cell repertoires in COVID-19. Assay used: immunoSEQ multiplex PCR; TCRdb lists only in-frame clones, some missing. Among approximately 150,000 clones listed, 81% were seen once. This CDR3 is built from 15 residues. V was cut by 5 bases and J by 0 bases, with 10 bases left in between. CDR1 is SEHNR, CDR2 FQNEAQ, per germline (reference sequence). This clonotype was sampled from a middle-aged woman with acute COVID-19. The V and J genes are TRBV7-9 and TRBJ2-2; D is perhaps TRBD1 (5 bases). The sequenced material came from PBMCs or T cells enriched from blood (not recorded which). The CDR3 loop reads CASSQTGSNTGELFF. CDR3 coding DNA: TGTGCCAGCAGCCAAACAGGATCGAACACCGGGGAGCTGTTTTTT.